A single sample is the source of the 12 T cell receptor beta chains below, sequenced in a study of CD8 T cells in Susac syndrome. With random hexamers, reverse transcription was performed on about 0.45 to 1 ug of RNA. TCRdb called the immunoSEQ multiplex PCR reads again in MiXCR, with one record for every CDR3 protein. The sample shows about 210,000 distinct CDR3 sequences, roughly 96% of them seen only once. Sample: CD4+ T cells from PBMCs. Receptor source: a human donor in good health.

This sequence joins TRBV18 and TRBJ2-2; D unclear. Germline CDR1 KGHSH, CDR2 LQKENI. The length of the CDR3 is 11 residues. Trimming cost V 6 bases and J 5 bases, with 4 bases left between them. In nucleotides, the CDR3 is TGTGCCAGCTCCGGGACCGGGGAGCTGTTTTTT. As protein: CASSGTGELFF.

V gene TRBV4-1 combines with J gene TRBJ2-1, with D possibly TRBD1 on 6 matching bases. The V and J ends lost 5 bases and 5 bases respectively, with 25 bases between them. The CDR3 is 18 residues long. The germline gives CDR1 MGHRA, CDR2 YSYEKL. Here the CDR3 DNA reads TGCGCCAGCAGCTCTTCAAACAGGGTAGCCCTACCTGACAATGAGCAGTTCTTC. This sequence encodes CASSSSNRVALPDNEQFF.

The chain combines TRBV5-6 with TRBJ1-5, with D possibly being TRBD1 (6 bases). V gave up 1 base and J gave up 6 bases, with 14 bases separating them. This CDR3 spans 15 amino acids. Germline V gives CDR1 SGHDT, CDR2 YYEEEE. CDR3 in amino acids: CASSLTWDIGQPQHF. In DNA form, the CDR3 reads TGTGCCAGCAGCTTGACATGGGACATAGGTCAGCCCCAGCATTTT.

This clonotype was seen a single time. This sequence joins TRBV6-2 or TRBV6-3 and TRBJ2-2, with 9 nucleotides matching TRBD2. This CDR3 has 16 residues. J lost 5 bases, V lost 2 bases, and 6 bases had no gene match. CDR1 and CDR2 (germline): MNHEY, SVGEGT. This CDR3 reads CASSYTSGRLTGELFF. The CDR3 bases are TGTGCCAGCAGTTACACGAGCGGGAGGTTGACCGGGGAGCTGTTTTTT.

This rearrangement joins TRBV23-1 to TRBJ1-5, with a possible D match to TRBD1 (6 bases). TRBV23-1 is annotated as an ORF whose role is uncertain. V lost 8 bases and J lost 4, with 15 bases in between. The CDR3 sequence is 14 residues long. This CDR3 is CASGKTGWNQPQHF. Written as DNA, the CDR3 is TGCGCCAGCGGCAAGACAGGATGGAATCAGCCCCAGCATTTT.

The V call is TRBV4-1, the J call TRBJ1-1, with D possibly matching TRBD1 (6 bases). The length of the CDR3 is 15 residues. Trimming removed 5 bases at V and 0 bases at J, with 13 bases between. CDR1 and CDR2 from the germline V gene are MGHRA and YSYEKL. CDR3 loop: CASSGQGNMNTEAFF. CDR3 in DNA: TGCGCCAGCAGCGGTCAGGGGAACATGAACACTGAAGCTTTCTTT.

The chain employs TRBV29-1 and TRBJ2-3; D remains unclear. The CDR3 contains 13 residues. V was trimmed by 1 base and J by 1 base, leaving 6 bases between them. Germline values: CDR1 SQVTM, CDR2 ANQGSEA. In nucleotides, the CDR3 is TGCAGCGTTGAAGCCACAGGCACAGATACGCAGTATTTT. This translates into CSVEATGTDTQYF.

V gene TRBV6-6 combines with J gene TRBJ1-1, with D tentatively TRBD1 (6 bases). The V gene's germline CDR1 is MNHNY and CDR2 SVGAGI (reference sequence). CDR3 size: 12 residues. Trimming stripped 7 bases from V and 1 base from J, with 7 bases between. The CDR3 loop is CASKQGNTEAFF. The CDR3 nucleotides read TGTGCCAGCAAACAGGGGAACACTGAAGCTTTCTTT.

V is TRBV20-1 and J is TRBJ1-6; D is undetermined. This CDR3 spans 15 amino acids. With 1 base removed from V and 4 bases from J, the gap between germline ends came to 11 bases. CDR1 and CDR2 (germline): DFQATT, SNEGSKA (reference sequence). The CDR3 nucleotides read TGCAGTGCTAGAGTGACACCGGAATATAATTCACCCCTCCACTTT. Protein product: CSARVTPEYNSPLHF.

V usage is TRBV3-1 and J usage is TRBJ1-2; 10 bases align to TRBD1. The CDR3 loop spans 16 amino acids. Germline V gene data show CDR1 as LGHDT and CDR2 as YNNKEL (reference sequence). The junction had 8 bases not matched to a gene; V was cut back by 3 bases and J by 4 bases. The CDR3, as DNA: TGTGCCAGCAGCCAGTGGGACAGGGGCCTCTCCTATGGCTACACCTTC. Translated: CASSQWDRGLSYGYTF.

The CDR3 nucleotides read TGTGCCAGCAGAGGCGGGATTTCGGTCGGTGAGCAGTTCTTC. Encoded protein: CASRGGISVGEQFF. The chain has TRBV14 and TRBJ2-1; D is perhaps TRBD2 (6 bases). Germline V gene sequence: CDR1 SGHDN, CDR2 FVKESK. There are 14 residues in the CDR3. V was trimmed by 6 bases and J by 9 bases, leaving 18 bases between them.

V usage is TRBV29-1 and J usage is TRBJ1-6; D unclear. Germline V lookup: CDR1 SQVTM, CDR2 ANQGSEA. V was pared by 4 bases and J by 8 bases, with 9 bases between. CDR3 length: 12 residues. DNA of the CDR3: TGCAGCGTTGGAAACCAGGATTCACCCCTCCACTTT. Translated, it gives CSVGNQDSPLHF.